This TCR beta chain is from a study of regulatory T cells in long-lasting Graves disease. Trimming cost V 4 bases and J 0 bases, with 6 bases left between them. CDR1 is SNHLY, CDR2 FYNNEI, per germline. The CDR3 is 13 amino acids. This clonotype was observed many times. Specified time point: newly diagnosed GD, antithyroid drugs for less than 3 months. Construction of the TCR library relied on RNA isolated from PBMCs. Sequencing libraries for TCR beta were prepared with iRepertoire HTBI primers and Arm-PCR of CDR3 regions. TCRdb called the multiplex PCR reads again in MiXCR, with one record for every CDR3 protein. The table includes roughly 380,000 distinct CDR3 sequences, about 16% detected once.

The genes are TRBV2 and TRBJ2-5; no clear D gene. The receptor comes from a female donor with Graves disease. The material was peripheral blood mononuclear cells (PBMCs), obtained at new diagnosis, from a patient treated with antithyroid drugs. The CDR3 region has the DNA TGTGCCAGCAGTGCCAGGTACCAAGAGACCCAGTACTTC. Translation: CASSARYQETQYF. The full variable domain, completed using reference TRBV2 and TRBJ2-5, is EPEVTQTPSHQVTQMGQEVILRCVPISNHLYFYWYRQILGQKVEFLVSFYNNEISEKSEIFDDQFSVERPDGSNFTLKIRSTKLEDSAMYFCASSARYQETQYFGPGTRLLVL.